A single sample is the source of the 19 T cell receptor beta chains below, sequenced in a study of T cell responses to AZD1222 COVID-19 vaccine. Measured with immunoSEQ multiplex PCR; TCRdb has only the in-frame clones, and not every one. This table holds 150,000 to 200,000 clones, roughly 92% found once. This specimen was peripheral blood, taken on day 0 of AZD1222 vaccination. The receptor source for this set is an adult in good health.

The chain links TRBV19 to TRBJ2-3; D not resolved. The germline CDR1 and CDR2 sequences are LNHDA and SQIVND (reference sequence). Deletions cut 1 base from V and 5 bases from J, with 13 bases between. CDR3 length: 15 residues. DNA for the CDR3: TGTGCCAGTAGTATAGGGGCCGGTGACGGAGATACGCAGTATTTT. It encodes CASSIGAGDGDTQYF.

The chain couples TRBV5-6 to TRBJ1-1; D unresolved. Germline CDR1 SGHDT, CDR2 YYEEEE. Trimming left V 0 bases short and J 0 bases short, with 9 bases between. The CDR3 sequence is 15 residues long. CDR3 nucleotides: TGTGCCAGCAGCTTGGCTATCAGGTTGAACACTGAAGCTTTCTTT. Residues: CASSLAIRLNTEAFF.

J is TRBJ1-5 and V is TRBV5-6; weak D call: TRBD1 (5 bases). Germline V CDR1 and CDR2: SGHDT, YYEEEE. This CDR3 region has 15 residues. V lost 0 bases, J lost 7 bases, and 14 bases lay in between. Here the CDR3 DNA reads TGTGCCAGCAGCTTGGCCATAGCGGGGGACCAGCCCCAGCATTTT. As protein: CASSLAIAGDQPQHF.

This chain joins TRBV7-6 and TRBJ1-2, with D uncertain. V was trimmed by 4 bases and J by 8 bases, leaving 14 bases between them. Looked up from germline, CDR1 is SGHVS and CDR2 is FNYEAQ. The CDR3 consists of 13 residues. The CDR3 region is CASSSAGGMGYTF. CDR3 nucleotides: TGTGCCAGCAGCTCGGCCGGAGGGATGGGCTACACCTTC.

V is TRBV5-5 and J is TRBJ2-7; a weak D match, TRBD1 (6 bases). V lost 4 bases and J 3 bases, leaving 17 bases between the germline ends. The germline V gene has CDR1 SGHKS and CDR2 YYEKEE (reference sequence). The CDR3 is made up of 15 amino acids. CDR3 protein: CASSGGPDDIYEQYF. The CDR3 DNA is TGTGCCAGCAGCGGGGGCCCGGACGATATCTACGAGCAGTACTTC.

This clone was recorded only once. The V and J genes are TRBV6-2 or TRBV6-3 and TRBJ1-1; 8 positions match TRBD1. This CDR3 contains 23 residues. The ends lost 6 bases at V and 0 bases at J; junction bases unmatched: 30. Germline V gene sequence: CDR1 MNHEY, CDR2 SVGEGT. CDR3 residues: CASSPAWGRMSQNRGIMNTEAFF. In DNA form, the CDR3 reads TGTGCCAGCAGCCCGGCCTGGGGAAGAATGAGCCAAAACAGGGGGATCATGAACACTGAAGCTTTCTTT.

This sequence joins TRBV12-1 and TRBJ2-7; the D call of TRBD2 is as the table states it, not checked on the DNA. TRBV12-1 is labeled a pseudogene. The CDR3 totals 15 residues. This CDR3 reads CASSTGRGFPYEQYF. Written as DNA, the CDR3 is TGTGCCAGCAGCACCGGGAGAGGTTTTCCCTACGAGCAGTACTTC.

The J gene is TRBJ2-4, the V gene TRBV6-6; no clear D gene. Looked up from germline, CDR1 is MNHNY and CDR2 is SVGAGI (reference sequence). Trimming removed 4 bases from V and 8 bases from J, with 6 bases in between. The length of the CDR3 is 11 residues. The CDR3 is CASSSVDIQYF. DNA of the CDR3: TGTGCCAGCAGTTCCGTGGACATTCAGTACTTC.

This chain uses TRBV3-1 (or the pseudogene TRBV3-2) with TRBJ2-7, with D possibly being TRBD1 (5 bases). CDR1 and CDR2 from the germline V gene are LGHDT and YNNKEL (reference sequence). V was shortened by 2 bases and J by 1 base, with 12 bases between the two germline ends. The length of the CDR3 is 15 residues. CDR3 sequence (DNA): TGTGCCAGCAGCCAATACTCAGGGCAGTCCTACGAGCAGTACTTC. It specifies CASSQYSGQSYEQYF.

The chain recombines TRBV5-1 with TRBJ1-2; a weak D match, TRBD1 (6 bases). V was trimmed by 3 bases and J by 0 bases, leaving 21 bases between them. From germline, CDR1 is SGHRS and CDR2 YFSETQ. The CDR3 runs to 18 residues. CDR3 DNA sequence: TGCGCCAGCAGCTCGTACCCTAAGGGGGGTAGGACTAACTATGGCTACACCTTC. Translation gives CASSSYPKGGRTNYGYTF.

V is TRBV6-1 and J is TRBJ1-2, with 9 positions matching TRBD1. The length of the CDR3 is 14 residues. Germline CDR1 reads MNHNS; CDR2 reads SASEGT. V dropped 3 bases and J dropped 4; count of bases not matched to a gene: 3. The CDR3 nucleotides read TGTGCCAGCAGTGAGGGGACAGGGCTCTATGGCTACACCTTC. It specifies CASSEGTGLYGYTF.

This CDR3 reads CASSLGTGSSDTQYF. The CDR3 DNA reads as TGCGCCAGCAGCTTAGGGACAGGGTCATCAGATACGCAGTATTTT. The chain combines TRBV5-1 with TRBJ2-3; 9 bases fit TRBD1. Trimming removed 2 bases from V and 4 bases from J; junction bases left unmatched: 5. There are 15 residues in the CDR3. Germline CDR1 SGHRS, CDR2 YFSETQ.

The rearrangement joins TRBV7-9 to TRBJ1-2; D ambiguous. V dropped 0 bases and J dropped 6 bases, with 17 bases sitting between them. The CDR3 contains 16 residues. From germline, CDR1 is SEHNR and CDR2 FQNEAQ (reference sequence). The CDR3 spells CASSLAETRLRNGYTF. DNA for the CDR3: TGTGCCAGCAGCTTAGCGGAAACTCGTCTTCGGAATGGCTACACCTTC.

This chain joins TRBV6-5 and TRBJ1-4; D is uncertain. The CDR3 spans 13 residues. Germline V gene data show CDR1 as MNHEY and CDR2 as SVGAGI. The V end was cut by 8 bases, the J end by 1 base, with 8 bases between. CDR3 loop: CASDSGTNEKLFF. CDR3 sequence (DNA): TGTGCCAGCGACTCAGGAACTAATGAAAAACTGTTTTTT.

The rearrangement uses TRBV18 and TRBJ1-1; D is unresolved. From germline, CDR1 is KGHSH and CDR2 LQKENI. The CDR3 is made up of 14 amino acids. V was pared by 1 base and J by 0 bases, with 6 bases between. The CDR3 coding sequence is TGTGCCAGCTCACCACGGGAACTGAACACTGAAGCTTTCTTT. It codes for CASSPRELNTEAFF. Based on the CDR3 plus reference TRBV18 and TRBJ1-1, the full variable domain is NAGVMQNPRHLVRRRGQEARLRCSPMKGHSHVYWYRQLPEEGLKFMVYLQKENIIDESGMPKERFSAEFPKEGPSILRIQQVVRGDSAAYFCASSPRELNTEAFFGQGTRLTVV.

The chain uses TRBV4-1 and TRBJ1-6; TRBD1 aligns across 9 bases. Germline trimming cut 4 bases from V and 2 bases from J; bases unmatched to any gene: 6. From germline, CDR1 is MGHRA and CDR2 YSYEKL. This CDR3 is 17 amino acids long. The CDR3 reads CASSRDRDRAYNSPLHF. The DNA for the CDR3 is TGCGCCAGCAGCCGAGACCGGGACAGGGCCTATAATTCACCCCTCCACTTT.

The V and J genes are TRBV5-1 and TRBJ1-1; D is possibly TRBD1 (5 bases). The V gene lost 3 bases and the J gene lost 4 bases, with 13 bases spanning the gap. This CDR3 contains 14 residues. Germline V gives CDR1 SGHRS, CDR2 YFSETQ. The CDR3 protein is CASSSQGWGTEAFF. The DNA for the CDR3 is TGCGCCAGCAGCTCTCAGGGTTGGGGCACTGAAGCTTTCTTT.

This clone appeared a single time. J is TRBJ2-3 and V is TRBV12-5, with D perhaps TRBD1 (6 bases). This CDR3 is built from 16 residues. Trimming removed 2 bases from V and 2 bases from J, with 14 bases in between. Germline V gene sequence: CDR1 LGHNT, CDR2 FRNRAP. CDR3 DNA: TGTGCTAGTGGTTTGTTAACAGGGTGGGTCACAGATACGCAGTATTTT. It encodes CASGLLTGWVTDTQYF. Supplemented by reference TRBV12-5 and TRBJ2-3, the full variable domain reads DARVTQTPRHKVTEMGQEVTMRCQPILGHNTVFWYRQTMMQGLELLAYFRNRAPLDDSGMPKDRFSAEMPDATLATLKIQPSEPRDSAVYFCASGLLTGWVTDTQYFGPGTRLTVL.

The rearrangement uses TRBV5-1 and TRBJ2-7, with 7 bases identical to TRBD1. The CDR3 runs 13 residues. The germline V gene has CDR1 SGHRS and CDR2 YFSETQ. The V gene end was trimmed by 5 bases and the J gene end by 4 bases; junction bases not matched to a gene: 6. The CDR3 DNA reads TGCGCCAGCAGTAACAGGGGAACGTACGAGCAGTACTTC. Translating gives CASSNRGTYEQYF.